This record concerns one TCR beta chain sequence. Germline V gene data show CDR1 as SGHDT and CDR2 as YYEEEE. V was shortened by 0 bases and J by 3 bases, with 18 bases between the two germline ends. The CDR3 covers 17 residues. The sample originates from a study of PD-1 blockade in classical Hodgkin lymphoma. The patients all showed relapse after autologous stem cell transplantation, while their brentuximab vedotin exposure varied. The protocol was immunoSEQ multiplex PCR, while the TCRdb copy is restricted to in-frame clones and leaves out a portion. The sample carries about 39,000 clones, 88% recorded once.

This chain connects TRBV5-6 to TRBJ1-1, with a possible D match to TRBD1 (6 bases). The specimen comprised peripheral blood mononuclear cells (PBMCs), sampled at baseline. The TCR sequence derives from a human donor with classical Hodgkin lymphoma. The CDR3: CASSLATWDTWYTEAFF. The CDR3 DNA sequence: TGTGCCAGCAGCTTGGCCACTTGGGACACGTGGTACACTGAAGCTTTCTTT. Together with reference TRBV5-6 and TRBJ1-1, the CDR3 gives the full variable domain: DAGVTQSPTHLIKTRGQQVTLRCSPKSGHDTVSWYQQALGQGPQFIFQYYEEEERQRGNFPDRFSGHQFPNYSSELNVNALLLGDSALYLCASSLATWDTWYTEAFFGQGTRLTVV.